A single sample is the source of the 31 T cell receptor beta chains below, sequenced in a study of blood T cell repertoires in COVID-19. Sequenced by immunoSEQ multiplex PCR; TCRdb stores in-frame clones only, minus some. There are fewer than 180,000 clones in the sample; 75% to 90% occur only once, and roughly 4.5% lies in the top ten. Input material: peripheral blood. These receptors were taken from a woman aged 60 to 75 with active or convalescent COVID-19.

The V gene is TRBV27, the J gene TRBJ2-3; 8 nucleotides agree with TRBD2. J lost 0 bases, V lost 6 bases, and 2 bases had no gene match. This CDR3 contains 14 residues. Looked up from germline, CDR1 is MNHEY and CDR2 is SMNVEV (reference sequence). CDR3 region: CASRLAGSTDTQYF. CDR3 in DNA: TGTGCCAGCAGATTAGCGGGGAGCACAGATACGCAGTATTTT.

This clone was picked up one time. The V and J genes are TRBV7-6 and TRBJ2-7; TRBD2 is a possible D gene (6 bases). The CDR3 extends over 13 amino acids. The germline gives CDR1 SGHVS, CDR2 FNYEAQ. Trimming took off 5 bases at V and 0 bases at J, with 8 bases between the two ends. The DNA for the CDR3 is TGTGCCAGCAGCCCGGGACTCTCCTACGAGCAGTACTTC. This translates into CASSPGLSYEQYF.

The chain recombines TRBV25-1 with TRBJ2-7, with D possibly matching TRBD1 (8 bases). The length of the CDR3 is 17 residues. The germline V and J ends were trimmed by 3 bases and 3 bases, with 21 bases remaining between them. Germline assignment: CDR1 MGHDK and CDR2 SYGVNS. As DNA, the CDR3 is TGTGCCAGCAGTGAGTCTCCCCAGGGGGGGACAGGCTACGAGCAGTACTTC. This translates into CASSESPQGGTGYEQYF.

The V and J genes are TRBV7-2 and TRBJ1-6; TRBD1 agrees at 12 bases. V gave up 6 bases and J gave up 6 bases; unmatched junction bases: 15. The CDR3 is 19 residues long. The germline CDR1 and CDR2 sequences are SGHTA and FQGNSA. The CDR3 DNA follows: TGTGCCAGCAGTCCTAACTTTTGGGACAGGGGGCTCTTTAATTCACCCCTCCACTTT. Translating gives CASSPNFWDRGLFNSPLHF. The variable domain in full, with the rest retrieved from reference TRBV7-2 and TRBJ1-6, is GAGVSQSPSNKVTEKGKDVELRCDPISGHTALYWYRQSLGQGLEFLIYFQGNSAPDKSGLPSDRFSAERTGGSVSTLTIQRTQQEDSAVYLCASSPNFWDRGLFNSPLHFGNGTRLTVT.

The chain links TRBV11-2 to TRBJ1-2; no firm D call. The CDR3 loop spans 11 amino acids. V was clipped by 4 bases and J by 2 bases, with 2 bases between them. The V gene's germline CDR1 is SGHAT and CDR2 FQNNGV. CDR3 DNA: TGTGCCAGCAGCTCAAACTATGGCTACACCTTC. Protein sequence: CASSSNYGYTF.

The CDR3 reads CASSLVPGSSYEQYF. DNA for the CDR3: TGTGCCAGCAGCTTGGTCCCAGGAAGCTCCTACGAGCAGTACTTC. V is TRBV5-6 and J is TRBJ2-7; no clear D. The V gene lost 0 bases and the J gene lost 0 bases, with 10 bases spanning the gap. The CDR3 runs 15 residues. The V gene's germline CDR1 is SGHDT and CDR2 YYEEEE. Complete variable domain (other parts from reference TRBV5-6 and TRBJ2-7): DAGVTQSPTHLIKTRGQQVTLRCSPKSGHDTVSWYQQALGQGPQFIFQYYEEEERQRGNFPDRFSGHQFPNYSSELNVNALLLGDSALYLCASSLVPGSSYEQYFGPGTRLTVT.

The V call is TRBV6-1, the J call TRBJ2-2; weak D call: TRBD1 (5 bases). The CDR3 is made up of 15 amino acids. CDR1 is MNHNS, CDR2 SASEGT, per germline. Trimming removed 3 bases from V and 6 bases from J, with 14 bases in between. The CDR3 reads CASSDGPRVAGELFF. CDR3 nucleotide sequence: TGTGCCAGCAGTGACGGCCCCAGGGTGGCCGGGGAGCTGTTTTTT.

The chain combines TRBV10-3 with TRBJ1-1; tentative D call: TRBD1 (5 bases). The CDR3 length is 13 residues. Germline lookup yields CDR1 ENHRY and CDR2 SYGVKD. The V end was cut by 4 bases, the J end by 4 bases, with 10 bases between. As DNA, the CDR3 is TGTGCCATCAGTGGCCCCAGGGCCACTGAAGCTTTCTTT. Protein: CAISGPRATEAFF.

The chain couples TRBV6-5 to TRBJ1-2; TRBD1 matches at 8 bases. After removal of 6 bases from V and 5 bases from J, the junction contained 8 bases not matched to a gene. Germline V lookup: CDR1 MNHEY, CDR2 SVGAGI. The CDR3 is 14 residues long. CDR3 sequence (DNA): TGTGCCAGCAGGGGTGGACAGGGAGGATATGGCTACACCTTC. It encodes CASRGGQGGYGYTF.

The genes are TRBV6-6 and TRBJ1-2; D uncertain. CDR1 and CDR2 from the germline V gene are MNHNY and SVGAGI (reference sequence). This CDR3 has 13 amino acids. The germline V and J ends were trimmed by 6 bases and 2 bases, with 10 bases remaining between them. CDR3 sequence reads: CASSPDWNYGYTF. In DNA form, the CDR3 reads TGTGCCAGCAGCCCCGACTGGAACTATGGCTACACCTTC.

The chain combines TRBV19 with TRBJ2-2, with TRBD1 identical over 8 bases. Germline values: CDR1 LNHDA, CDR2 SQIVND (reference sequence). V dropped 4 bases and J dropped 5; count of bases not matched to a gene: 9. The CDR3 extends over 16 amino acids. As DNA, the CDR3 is TGTGCCAGTAGTACCCGAGACAGGGGTTTTACCGGGGAGCTGTTTTTT. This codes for CASSTRDRGFTGELFF.

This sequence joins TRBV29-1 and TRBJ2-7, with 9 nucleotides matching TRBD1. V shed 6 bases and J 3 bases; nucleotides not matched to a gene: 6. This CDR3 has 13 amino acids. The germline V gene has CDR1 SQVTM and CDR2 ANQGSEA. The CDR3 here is CSVSGTGIYEQYF. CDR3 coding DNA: TGCAGCGTGTCCGGGACAGGGATCTACGAGCAGTACTTC.

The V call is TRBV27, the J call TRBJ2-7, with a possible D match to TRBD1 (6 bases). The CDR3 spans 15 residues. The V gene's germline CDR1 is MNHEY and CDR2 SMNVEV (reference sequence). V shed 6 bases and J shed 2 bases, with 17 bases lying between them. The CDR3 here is CASRALRGFTYEQYF. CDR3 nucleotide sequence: TGTGCCAGCAGGGCCTTGAGGGGGTTTACCTACGAGCAGTACTTC.

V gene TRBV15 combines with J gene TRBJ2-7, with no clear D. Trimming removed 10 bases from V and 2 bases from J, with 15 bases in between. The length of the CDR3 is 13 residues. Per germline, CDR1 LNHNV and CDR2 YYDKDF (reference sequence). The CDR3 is CAIAPPEAYEQYF. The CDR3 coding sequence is TGTGCCATCGCTCCCCCAGAGGCCTACGAGCAGTACTTC.

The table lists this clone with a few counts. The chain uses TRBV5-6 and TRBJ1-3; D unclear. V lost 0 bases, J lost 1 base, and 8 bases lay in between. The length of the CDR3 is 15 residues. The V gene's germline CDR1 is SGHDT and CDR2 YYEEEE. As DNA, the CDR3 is TGTGCCAGCAGCTTGGTCGCGGCGTCTGGAAACACCATATATTTT. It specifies CASSLVAASGNTIYF. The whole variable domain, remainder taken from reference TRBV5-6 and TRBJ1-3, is DAGVTQSPTHLIKTRGQQVTLRCSPKSGHDTVSWYQQALGQGPQFIFQYYEEEERQRGNFPDRFSGHQFPNYSSELNVNALLLGDSALYLCASSLVAASGNTIYFGEGSWLTVV.

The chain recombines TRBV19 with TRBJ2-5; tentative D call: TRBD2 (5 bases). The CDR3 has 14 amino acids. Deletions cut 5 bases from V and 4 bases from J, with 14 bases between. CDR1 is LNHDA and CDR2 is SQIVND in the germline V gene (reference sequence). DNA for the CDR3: TGTGCCAGTAGTCCTACTAGGAAGCGAGAGACCCAGTACTTC. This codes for CASSPTRKRETQYF.

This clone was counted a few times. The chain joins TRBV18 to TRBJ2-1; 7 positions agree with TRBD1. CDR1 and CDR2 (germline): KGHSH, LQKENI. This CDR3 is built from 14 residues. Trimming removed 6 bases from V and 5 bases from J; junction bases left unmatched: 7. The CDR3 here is CASSLGQRDNEQFF. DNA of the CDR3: TGTGCCAGCTCCCTGGGACAGAGAGACAATGAGCAGTTCTTC.

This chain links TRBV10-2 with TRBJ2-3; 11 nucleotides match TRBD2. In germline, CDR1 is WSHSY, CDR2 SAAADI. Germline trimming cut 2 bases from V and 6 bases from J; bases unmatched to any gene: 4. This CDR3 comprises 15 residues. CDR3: CASSELAGGRDTQYF. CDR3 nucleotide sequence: TGCGCCAGCAGTGAGCTAGCGGGGGGCCGGGATACGCAGTATTTT.

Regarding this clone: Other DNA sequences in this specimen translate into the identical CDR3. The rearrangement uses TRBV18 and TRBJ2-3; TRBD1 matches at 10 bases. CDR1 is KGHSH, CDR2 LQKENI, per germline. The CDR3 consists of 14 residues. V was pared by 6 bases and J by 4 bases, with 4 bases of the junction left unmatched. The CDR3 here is CASSPGQGADTQYF. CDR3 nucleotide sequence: TGTGCCAGCTCTCCTGGACAGGGGGCAGATACGCAGTATTTT.

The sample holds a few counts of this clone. This chain's CDR3 is CSASLGPGNYGYTF. CDR3 bases: TGCAGTGCTAGTCTGGGCCCTGGAAACTATGGCTACACCTTC. The chain has TRBV20-1 and TRBJ1-2; D is undetermined. Germline V CDR1 and CDR2: DFQATT, SNEGSKA (reference sequence). The CDR3 is 14 amino acids. Trimming cost V 3 bases and J 2 bases, with 13 bases left between them.

Here the CDR3 DNA reads TGTGCCAGCAGTTATTTAGGTCAGGAAAATGAGCAGTTCTTC. Its protein product is CASSYLGQENEQFF. The chain has TRBV6-5 and TRBJ2-1; the D is unclear. V was trimmed by 3 bases and J by 7 bases, leaving 13 bases between them. The germline V gene encodes CDR1 MNHEY and CDR2 SVGAGI. CDR3 length: 14 amino acids.

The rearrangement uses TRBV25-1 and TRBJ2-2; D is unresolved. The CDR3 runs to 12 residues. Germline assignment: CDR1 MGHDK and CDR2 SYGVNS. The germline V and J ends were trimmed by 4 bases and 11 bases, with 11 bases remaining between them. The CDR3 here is CASSGDLNELFF. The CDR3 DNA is TGTGCCAGCAGTGGCGATCTAAACGAGCTGTTTTTT.

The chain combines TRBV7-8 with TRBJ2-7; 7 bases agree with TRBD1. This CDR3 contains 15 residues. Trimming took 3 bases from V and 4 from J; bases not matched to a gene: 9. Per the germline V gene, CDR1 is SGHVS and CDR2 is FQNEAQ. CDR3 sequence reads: CASSLYRDSSYEQYF. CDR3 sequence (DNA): TGTGCCAGCAGCTTGTACCGGGACAGTTCATACGAGCAGTACTTC.

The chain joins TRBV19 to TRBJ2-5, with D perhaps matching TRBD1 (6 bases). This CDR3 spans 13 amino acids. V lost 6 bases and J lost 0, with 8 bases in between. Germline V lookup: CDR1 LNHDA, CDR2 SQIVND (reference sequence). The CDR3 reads CASRRGYQETQYF. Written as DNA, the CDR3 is TGTGCCAGTAGAAGGGGGTACCAAGAGACCCAGTACTTC.

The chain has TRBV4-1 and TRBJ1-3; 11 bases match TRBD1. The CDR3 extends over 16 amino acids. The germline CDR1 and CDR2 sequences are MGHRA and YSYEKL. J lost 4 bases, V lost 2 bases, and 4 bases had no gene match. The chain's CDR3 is CASSQLGQGAGNTIYF. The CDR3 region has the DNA TGCGCCAGCAGCCAACTAGGACAGGGGGCAGGAAACACCATATATTTT.

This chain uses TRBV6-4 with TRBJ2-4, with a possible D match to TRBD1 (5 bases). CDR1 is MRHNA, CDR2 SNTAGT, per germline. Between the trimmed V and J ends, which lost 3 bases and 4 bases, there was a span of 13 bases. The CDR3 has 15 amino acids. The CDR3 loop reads CASSDRRALKNIQYF. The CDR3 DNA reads TGTGCCAGCAGTGATCGCAGGGCACTAAAAAACATTCAGTACTTC.

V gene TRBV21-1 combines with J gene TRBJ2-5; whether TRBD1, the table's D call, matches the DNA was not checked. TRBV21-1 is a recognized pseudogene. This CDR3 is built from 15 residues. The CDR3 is CASSTTGTGQETQYF. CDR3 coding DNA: TGTGCCAGCAGCACCACCGGGACAGGACAAGAGACCCAGTACTTC.

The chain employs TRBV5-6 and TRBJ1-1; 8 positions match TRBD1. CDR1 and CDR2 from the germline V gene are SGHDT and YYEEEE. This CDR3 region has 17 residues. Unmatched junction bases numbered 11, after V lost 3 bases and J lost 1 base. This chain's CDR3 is CASSSILGQGENTEAFF. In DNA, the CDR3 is TGTGCCAGCAGCTCGATCCTCGGACAGGGAGAGAACACTGAAGCTTTCTTT.

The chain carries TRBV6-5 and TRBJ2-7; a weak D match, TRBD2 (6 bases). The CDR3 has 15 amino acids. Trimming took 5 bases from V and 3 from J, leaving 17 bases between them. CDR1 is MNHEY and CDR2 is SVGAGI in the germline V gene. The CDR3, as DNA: TGTGCCAGCAGTCCCGATGGAGGGGTCATCTACGAGCAGTACTTC. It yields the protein CASSPDGGVIYEQYF.

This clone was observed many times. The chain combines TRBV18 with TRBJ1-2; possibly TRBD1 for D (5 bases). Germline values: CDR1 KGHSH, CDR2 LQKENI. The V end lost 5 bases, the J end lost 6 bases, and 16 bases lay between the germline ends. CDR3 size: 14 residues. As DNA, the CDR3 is TGTGCCAGCTCAAGTAGCGGGGCCCTAAATGGCTACACCTTC. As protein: CASSSSGALNGYTF.

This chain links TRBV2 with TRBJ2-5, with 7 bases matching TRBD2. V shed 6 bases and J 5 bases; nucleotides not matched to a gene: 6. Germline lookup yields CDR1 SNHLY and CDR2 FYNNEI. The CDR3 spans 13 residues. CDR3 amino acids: CASSSEGGETQYF. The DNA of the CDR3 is TGTGCCAGCAGCTCTGAGGGAGGGGAGACCCAGTACTTC.